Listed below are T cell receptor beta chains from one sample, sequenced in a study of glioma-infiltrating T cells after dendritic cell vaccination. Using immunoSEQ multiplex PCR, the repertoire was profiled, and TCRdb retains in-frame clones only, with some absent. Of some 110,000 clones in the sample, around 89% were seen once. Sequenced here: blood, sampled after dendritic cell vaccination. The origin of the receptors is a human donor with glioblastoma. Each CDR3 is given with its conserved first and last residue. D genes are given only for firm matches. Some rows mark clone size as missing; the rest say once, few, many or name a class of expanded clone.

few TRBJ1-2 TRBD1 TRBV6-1 TGTGCCAGCAGTGAAGCGGAGGAGGGGGCTTATGGCTACACCTTC CASSEAEEGAYGYTF
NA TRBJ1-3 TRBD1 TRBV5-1 TGCGCCAGCAGCTCAGGGCCGGGACAGGGATCTGGAAACACCATATATTTT CASSSGPGQGSGNTIYF
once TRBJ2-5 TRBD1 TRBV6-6 TGTGCCAGCAGTTACCAGGCAGGGGGCTTTGAAGAGACCCAGTACTTC CASSYQAGGFEETQYF
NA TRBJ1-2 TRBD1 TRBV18 TGTGCCAGCTCACCAGGGGCAGGGGGCTCGGATGGCTACACCTTC CASSPGAGGSDGYTF
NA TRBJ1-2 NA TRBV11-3 TGTGCCAGCAGCTCCAGGGGTGAATATGGCTACACCTTC CASSSRGEYGYTF
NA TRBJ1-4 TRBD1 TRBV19 TGTGCCAGCGCCACCGGACAGGTTTTTGAAAAACTGTTTTTT CASATGQVFEKLFF
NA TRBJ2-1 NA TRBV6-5 TGTGCCAGCAGAGGGGACAACAATGAGCAGTTCTTC CASRGDNNEQFF
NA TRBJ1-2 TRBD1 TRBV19 TGTGCCAGTAGTTCCGGAGGGGGCGCGGGTAACTATGGCTACACCTTC CASSSGGGAGNYGYTF
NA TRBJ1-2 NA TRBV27 TGTGCCAGCAGTACAGGGTCTCTAGGATATGGCTACACCTTC CASSTGSLGYGYTF
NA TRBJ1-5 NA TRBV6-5 TGTGCCAGCAGTCCGGCCGGGATGAGGCCCCAGCATTTT CASSPAGMRPQHF
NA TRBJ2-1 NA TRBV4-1 TGCGCCAGCAGCCCTCCCAACCGGGGGTCCTACAATGAGCAGTTCTTC CASSPPNRGSYNEQFF
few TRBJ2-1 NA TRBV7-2 TGTGCCAGCAGCCTGCTTAGGGGCAATGAGCAGTTCTTC CASSLLRGNEQFF
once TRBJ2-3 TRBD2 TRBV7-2 TGTGCCAGCAGCTTAGGGGCGGGAGAGACCACAGATACGCAGTATTTT CASSLGAGETTDTQYF
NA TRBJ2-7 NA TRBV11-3 TGTGCCAGCAGCTTAGTGGCTAGCTCCTACGAGCAGTACTTC CASSLVASSYEQYF
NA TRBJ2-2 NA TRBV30 TGTGCCTGGAGGCAGAACGCGAACACCGGGGAGCTGTTTTTT CAWRQNANTGELFF
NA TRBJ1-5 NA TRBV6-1 TGTGCCAGCGCGGGGGGGAATCAGCCCCAGCATTTT CASAGGNQPQHF
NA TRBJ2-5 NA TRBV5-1 TGCGCCAGCAGCGGGGGGACAGACCGCCTGGAGACCCAGTACTTC CASSGGTDRLETQYF
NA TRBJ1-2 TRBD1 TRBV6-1 TGTGCCAGCAGTGGGGGACAGTCATCCTATGGCTACACCTTC CASSGGQSSYGYTF
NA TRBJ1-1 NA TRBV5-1 TGCGCCAGCAGCTCGTCCGGGGGGGACACTGAAGCTTTCTTT CASSSSGGDTEAFF
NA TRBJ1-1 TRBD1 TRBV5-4 TGTGCCAGCAGCAAAAAGTTACAGGGGCGGAACACTGAAGCTTTCTTT CASSKKLQGRNTEAFF
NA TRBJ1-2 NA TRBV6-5 TGTGCCAGCAGTTACTCGGGCGGGGGCCGTGGCTACACCTTC CASSYSGGGRGYTF
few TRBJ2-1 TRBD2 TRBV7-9 TGTGCCAGCAGCACGACTAGCGGGAGGGCCGGTGAGCAGTTCTTC CASSTTSGRAGEQFF
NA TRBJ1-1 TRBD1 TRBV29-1 TGCAGCGTCGCAGGGGGCGAGAACACTGAAGCTTTCTTT CSVAGGENTEAFF
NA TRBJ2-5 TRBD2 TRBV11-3 TGTGCCAGCAGCTCCCGCGCCGGGACTAGCGGGCAAGAGACCCAGTACTTC CASSSRAGTSGQETQYF
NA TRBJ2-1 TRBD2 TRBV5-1 TGCGCCAGCAGCTTGGCTAGCGGGATCGATGAGCAGTTCTTC CASSLASGIDEQFF
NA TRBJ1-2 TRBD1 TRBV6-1 TGTGCCAGCAGCAGACAGGGAGTAGACTATGGCTACACCTTC CASSRQGVDYGYTF
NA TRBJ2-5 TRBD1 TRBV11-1 TGTGCCAGCAGACAAGACAGGGGGCTAGAGACCCAGTACTTC CASRQDRGLETQYF
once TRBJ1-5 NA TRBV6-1 TGTGCCAGCAGTGAAGCGCGGTTGAATCAGCCCCAGCATTTT CASSEARLNQPQHF